This T cell receptor (beta chain) was observed in a study of T cells in Graves' hyperthyroidism and ophthalmopathy. Study-level points and caveats: Most clonotypes that expanded in the thyroid above 0.001 also showed up in blood. A 13 V-J signature model discriminated ophthalmopathy versus stable hyperthyroidism. Ophthalmopathy, which appeared later, was predicted by the model a median around 6.9 months before onset.

This clonotype has a count of ten or more. Its antigen is unknown. Trimming took off 5 bases at V and 1 base at J, with 14 bases between the two ends. The CDR3 contains 15 residues. Germline CDR1 LNHDA, CDR2 SQIVND (reference sequence). Uncontrolled infection, other autoimmune disease, pregnancy or lactation led to exclusion. Amplification of TCR beta CDR3 regions was performed using RNA transcripts as template. RT-PCR in the first round (using the HTBI primer set) targeted the TCR CDR3. TCRdb re-called the multiplex PCR reads with MiXCR, one entry per CDR3 protein. The table has 650,000 to 700,000 distinct CDR3 sequences, around 16% seen once.

Sequencing was performed on blood. The rearrangement joins TRBV19 to TRBJ1-1; D may be TRBD1 (6 bases). The receptor comes from a man aged 50-60 years with Graves' hyperthyroidism. The CDR3 sequence is CASSGVDRQNTEAFF. For the CDR3, the DNA is TGTGCCAGTAGTGGAGTGGACAGACAGAACACTGAAGCTTTCTTT.